The next 18 T cell receptor beta chains were all read from a single sample in a study of CD4 T cells in relation to SARS-CoV-2 and coronaviruses (dated by TCRdb to the early 2020s). Receptor libraries were prepared by the immunoSEQ multiplex PCR assay. TCRdb carries this immuneACCESS record with in-frame sequences only. Its versions omit some clonotypes, under half of them owing to an unresolved V gene in the studies checked, with the rest unexplained. The sample table lists approximately 20,000 clones, about 86% of them with a count of one. About 11% of the sample is taken by the ten largest. CD4+ T cells from unexposed donors were collected before the COVID-19 pandemic (2011-2018). After less than 13 days of culture, CD4+ T cells were isolated with the EasySep CD4+ T cell isolation kit. These receptors have no known antigen. The sequencing input was CD4+ T cells from PBMCs, cultured in vitro. All receptors come from a human donor in good health.

The V call is TRBV14, the J call TRBJ2-5; 7 bases fit TRBD1. The trim removed 4 bases at V and 2 bases at J, leaving 4 bases unmatched. Per germline, CDR1 SGHDN and CDR2 FVKESK. This CDR3 is built from 14 residues. The CDR3 coding sequence is TGTGCCAGCAGCCCGAGGACAGGTCAAGAGACCCAGTACTTC. Translated: CASSPRTGQETQYF.

This sequence joins TRBV5-1 and TRBJ2-2; D call uncertain. Germline V CDR1 and CDR2: SGHRS, YFSETQ. The CDR3 totals 14 residues. The V end was cut by 0 bases, the J end by 4 bases, with 7 bases between. In DNA, the CDR3 is TGCGCCAGCAGCTTGGCCCGTCCCACCGGGGAGCTGTTTTTT. Its protein product is CASSLARPTGELFF.

CDR3 loop: CASTTSGVNTGELFF. CDR3 nucleotide sequence: TGTGCCAGCACTACTAGCGGTGTAAACACCGGGGAGCTGTTTTTT. This chain uses TRBV6-5 with TRBJ2-2; 8 bases align to TRBD2. The V segment lost 7 bases and the J segment 2 bases; nucleotides outside the gene matches: 6. The CDR3 consists of 15 residues. Germline V lookup: CDR1 MNHEY, CDR2 SVGAGI.

This clone has a handful of counts. This rearrangement joins TRBV3-1 (or the pseudogene TRBV3-2) to TRBJ1-5; no clear D. The CDR3 has 15 amino acids. Germline V lookup: CDR1 LGHDT, CDR2 YNNKEL (reference sequence). V was pared by 0 bases and J by 5 bases, with 11 bases between. The CDR3 is CASSQDPQPYQPQHF. Written as DNA, the CDR3 is TGTGCCAGCAGCCAAGATCCCCAGCCCTATCAGCCCCAGCATTTT.

In its sample, this clone was seen a few times. The genes are TRBV2 and TRBJ1-5; D remains ambiguous. V gave up 1 base and J gave up 0 bases, with 10 bases separating them. The CDR3 has 16 residues. Germline V gives CDR1 SNHLY, CDR2 FYNNEI. For the CDR3, the DNA is TGTGCCAGCAGTGAAGGGGTTGGGGTTAGCAATCAGCCCCAGCATTTT. This gives the protein CASSEGVGVSNQPQHF. Full variable domain (missing parts from reference TRBV2 and TRBJ1-5): EPEVTQTPSHQVTQMGQEVILRCVPISNHLYFYWYRQILGQKVEFLVSFYNNEISEKSEIFDDQFSVERPDGSNFTLKIRSTKLEDSAMYFCASSEGVGVSNQPQHFGDGTRLSIL.

The rearrangement uses TRBV19 and TRBJ1-1; D possibly corresponds to TRBD1 (6 bases). The V end was cut by 2 bases, the J end by 1 base, with 11 bases between. Looked up from germline, CDR1 is LNHDA and CDR2 is SQIVND (reference sequence). This CDR3 spans 15 amino acids. CDR3 protein: CASSIRDNSNTEAFF. For the CDR3, the DNA is TGTGCCAGTAGTATAAGGGACAACTCGAACACTGAAGCTTTCTTT.

CDR3 sequence reads: CASSSTSVNSYEQYF. Here the CDR3 DNA reads TGTGCCAGTTCGTCGACTAGCGTCAACTCCTACGAGCAGTACTTC. This sequence joins TRBV19 and TRBJ2-7; 8 positions agree with TRBD2. The CDR3 spans 15 residues. Per the germline V gene, CDR1 is LNHDA and CDR2 is SQIVND (reference sequence). Unmatched junction bases numbered 9, after V lost 8 bases and J lost 0 bases.

This chain uses TRBV3-1 (or the pseudogene TRBV3-2) with TRBJ2-1; 11 nucleotides agree with TRBD2. The CDR3 runs 16 residues. Germline assignment: CDR1 LGHDT and CDR2 YNNKEL (reference sequence). J gave up 6 bases and V 4 bases, and 8 bases lay outside the gene matches. For the CDR3, the DNA is TGTGCCAGCAGCCTTAGCGGGGGGGCTAATTCCAATGAGCAGTTCTTC. As protein: CASSLSGGANSNEQFF.

The chain links TRBV28 to TRBJ2-2, with D hard to call. Germline CDR1 reads MDHEN; CDR2 reads SYDVKM. The CDR3 spans 13 residues. Trimming pared 6 bases from V and 4 bases from J, leaving 9 bases between. Here the CDR3 reads CASRDSTTGELFF. In DNA, the CDR3 is TGTGCCAGCAGAGACTCTACCACCGGGGAGCTGTTTTTT.

This sequence joins TRBV18 and TRBJ2-5; D not certain. From germline, CDR1 is KGHSH and CDR2 LQKENI. Deletions cut 4 bases from V and 0 bases from J, with 6 bases between. This CDR3 is 13 amino acids long. The CDR3 protein is CASSLPNQETQYF. Here the CDR3 DNA reads TGTGCCAGCTCACTCCCGAACCAAGAGACCCAGTACTTC. The full variable domain, rest sourced from reference TRBV18 and TRBJ2-5, is NAGVMQNPRHLVRRRGQEARLRCSPMKGHSHVYWYRQLPEEGLKFMVYLQKENIIDESGMPKERFSAEFPKEGPSILRIQQVVRGDSAAYFCASSLPNQETQYFGPGTRLLVL.

This clone was seen only once. The chain links TRBV5-8 to TRBJ1-5; 10 positions agree with TRBD1. The germline gives CDR1 SGHTS, CDR2 YDEGEE. The CDR3 contains 16 residues. Trimming took 3 bases from V and 4 from J; bases not matched to a gene: 7. The CDR3 spells CASSSRTGGNNQPQHF. DNA of the CDR3: TGTGCCAGCAGCTCTAGGACAGGGGGAAATAATCAGCCCCAGCATTTT.

This sequence joins TRBV9 and TRBJ2-1; tentatively, D is TRBD2 (5 bases). This CDR3 comprises 14 residues. The V gene lost 4 bases and the J gene lost 6 bases, with 14 bases spanning the gap. In germline, CDR1 is SGDLS, CDR2 YYNGEE. The CDR3 DNA sequence: TGTGCCAGCAGCCCAAGGTGGGAGATCAATGAGCAGTTCTTC. Residues: CASSPRWEINEQFF.

The chain links TRBV2 to TRBJ1-4; no clear D. V lost 4 bases, J lost 8 bases, and 11 bases lay in between. This CDR3 comprises 13 residues. Germline values: CDR1 SNHLY, CDR2 FYNNEI. Here the CDR3 reads CASSGLGQEKLFF. CDR3 bases: TGTGCCAGCAGTGGCTTGGGCCAAGAAAAACTGTTTTTT.

The chain uses TRBV20-1 and TRBJ2-3; D is possibly TRBD2 (6 bases). The CDR3 has 14 amino acids. The V end lost 3 bases, the J end lost 0 bases, and 10 bases lay between the germline ends. Germline V gene lookup returns CDR1 DFQATT and CDR2 SNEGSKA (reference sequence). CDR3 residues: CSASLEGSTDTQYF. CDR3 nucleotides: TGCAGTGCTAGTTTGGAGGGGAGCACAGATACGCAGTATTTT.

The chain uses TRBV3-1 (or the pseudogene TRBV3-2) and TRBJ1-1; D may be TRBD1 (6 bases). Trimming took off 1 base at V and 11 bases at J, with 17 bases between the two ends. Germline V gene data show CDR1 as LGHDT and CDR2 as YNNKEL (reference sequence). CDR3 length equals 14 residues. The CDR3 sequence is CASSQALRGGSAFF. The CDR3 DNA follows: TGTGCCAGCAGCCAAGCCCTGAGGGGGGGCAGCGCTTTCTTT.

The gene calls are TRBV7-3 and TRBJ2-5, with 8 bases aligning to TRBD2. This CDR3 has 16 residues. CDR1 is SGHTA and CDR2 is FQGTGA in the germline V gene. V shed 1 base and J 5 bases; nucleotides not matched to a gene: 9. The CDR3 DNA reads TGTGCCAGCAGCTTAATTGGGTTTGGCGGGGGGGAGACCCAGTACTTC. It is translated as CASSLIGFGGGETQYF.

The genes are TRBV7-9 and TRBJ2-7, with 7 bases matching TRBD2. Germline V gene lookup returns CDR1 SEHNR and CDR2 FQNEAQ (reference sequence). The ends lost 5 bases at V and 4 bases at J; junction bases unmatched: 17. This CDR3 is 17 amino acids long. CDR3 DNA sequence: TGTGCCAGCAGCGAACCTACCCTCGGGAGGCCGAATTACGAGCAGTACTTC. Its protein is CASSEPTLGRPNYEQYF. Drawing the rest from reference TRBV7-9 and TRBJ2-7, the complete variable domain is DTGVSQNPRHKITKRGQNVTFRCDPISEHNRLYWYRQTLGQGPEFLTYFQNEAQLEKSRLLSDRFSAERPKGSFSTLEIQRTEQGDSAMYLCASSEPTLGRPNYEQYFGPGTRLTVT.

In this sample, this clone turned up once. The V call is TRBV19, the J call TRBJ2-2, with D maybe TRBD1 (5 bases). In germline, CDR1 is LNHDA, CDR2 SQIVND (reference sequence). Deletions cut 7 bases from V and 2 bases from J, with 11 bases between. The length of the CDR3 is 14 residues. This chain's CDR3 is CASIRQPNTGELFF. Here the CDR3 DNA reads TGTGCCAGTATACGACAGCCTAACACCGGGGAGCTGTTTTTT.